This T cell receptor (beta chain) appears in the sequencing data of a study of cytomegalovirus exposure and HLA in healthy donors. 60 Vbeta and 13 Jbeta primers were used in PCR. Some clones are missing from TCRdb's copy, which holds only in-frame ones; the method was immunoSEQ multiplex PCR. The ten most abundant clones cover 1.5% to 2% of a sample with around 140,000 clones. Sample: PBMCs. The source of this sequence is a man between 18 and 35 years old in good health and CMV-seronegative.

CDR3: CASSLRTGGVSGTLSYEQYF. The CDR3 nucleotides are TGCGCCAGCAGCTTAAGGACAGGGGGCGTGAGCGGAACCCTCTCCTACGAGCAGTACTTC. This sequence joins TRBV5-1 and TRBJ2-7, with 11 nucleotides matching TRBD1. The ends lost 2 bases at V and 0 bases at J; junction bases unmatched: 16. The CDR3 has 20 amino acids. Germline values: CDR1 SGHRS, CDR2 YFSETQ.